What follows describes a single T cell receptor (beta chain). The data belong to a study of blood T cell repertoires in COVID-19. Study summary: The origin of the acute and convalescent COVID-19 samples was the United States, Italy and Spain.

The repertoire was sequenced with immunoSEQ multiplex PCR; TCRdb's copy has only in-frame clones and lacks some. Among about 17,000 clones listed, 77% were seen once. CDR3 size: 14 residues. V lost 2 bases to trimming and J lost 2 bases, with 8 bases between them. Germline loops: CDR1 SGHDT, CDR2 YYEEEE. The receptor's source is a man aged 70 or older with COVID-19, enrolled during active disease. The material sequenced was peripheral blood. The V call is TRBV5-6, the J call TRBJ1-3, with D maybe TRBD1 (5 bases). This chain's CDR3 is CASSFTGAGNTIYF. As DNA, the CDR3 is TGTGCCAGCAGCTTTACAGGTGCTGGAAACACCATATATTTT.